Below, 17 T cell receptor beta chains from the same sample are listed, as sequenced in a study of beta chain features in type 1 diabetes. Findings and limits, study-wide: Type 1 diabetes patients showed a moderate but significant shortening of TCRB CDR3s in all four CD4+ subsets.

As every portion of the isolated RNA was reverse transcribed, the sequencing read expressed TCRB transcripts. This table comes from immunoSEQ multiplex PCR, and its TCRdb copy is limited to in-frame clones, with some not included. The profile shows some 150,000 clones, approximately 10% of them singletons. These receptors have no identified antigens. Sequencing was carried out using central memory CD4+ T cells from blood. These TCRs come from a woman in her twenties or thirties with type 1 diabetes.

V usage is TRBV7-2 and J usage is TRBJ1-5, with D uncertain. CDR3 length equals 12 residues. The V gene's germline CDR1 is SGHTA and CDR2 FQGNSA. V lost 5 bases, J lost 9 bases, and 11 bases lay in between. The CDR3 nucleotides are TGTGCCAGCAGCCCAGCGCTTGGGCCCCAGCATTTT. It codes for CASSPALGPQHF.

This clone has a handful of counts. The chain links TRBV9 to TRBJ2-1, with 7 bases lining up with TRBD1. CDR3 length: 17 residues. The V segment lost 3 bases and the J segment 0 bases; nucleotides outside the gene matches: 9. Germline CDR1 reads SGDLS; CDR2 reads YYNGEE. The chain's CDR3 is CASSEPQGGNSYNEQFF. CDR3 nucleotide sequence: TGTGCCAGCAGCGAGCCCCAAGGGGGCAACTCCTACAATGAGCAGTTCTTC.

This clone came up a few times. This chain links TRBV7-9 with TRBJ2-3; 8 nucleotides agree with TRBD2. Trimming cost V 2 bases and J 0 bases; bases outside gene matches: 13. Germline assignment: CDR1 SEHNR and CDR2 FQNEAQ (reference sequence). There are 19 residues in the CDR3. CDR3 residues: CASSLMGVGGRSSTDTQYF. CDR3 in DNA: TGTGCCAGCAGCTTAATGGGCGTGGGCGGGAGGTCAAGCACAGATACGCAGTATTTT.

V is TRBV19 and J is TRBJ2-7; 8 nucleotides agree with TRBD1. V lost 3 bases to trimming and J lost 3 bases; unmatched junction nucleotides: 4. The germline CDR1 and CDR2 sequences are LNHDA and SQIVND (reference sequence). The CDR3 has 14 amino acids. The CDR3 region is CASSIRDRIYEQYF. The CDR3 DNA reads TGTGCCAGTAGTATTCGGGACAGGATCTACGAGCAGTACTTC.

The J gene is TRBJ2-5, the V gene TRBV28; 9 bases match TRBD1. Germline CDR1 is MDHEN and CDR2 is SYDVKM. The CDR3 is 16 amino acids. The trim removed 5 bases at V and 0 bases at J, leaving 7 bases unmatched. The CDR3 nucleotides are TGTGCCAGCAGTGGATCCGGGACAGGGTACCAAGAGACCCAGTACTTC. Protein sequence: CASSGSGTGYQETQYF.

This clone was counted a few times. The chain employs TRBV18 and TRBJ1-4; D is ambiguous. This CDR3 contains 15 residues. In germline, CDR1 is KGHSH, CDR2 LQKENI. Trimming cost V 6 bases and J 0 bases, with 11 bases left between them. The DNA of the CDR3 is TGTGCCAGCTCTCCAAACACCTCAACTAATGAAAAACTGTTTTTT. Its translation: CASSPNTSTNEKLFF.

This clone was counted only a few times. The chain employs TRBV2 and TRBJ1-4, with 9 bases that match TRBD1. Germline CDR1 is SNHLY and CDR2 is FYNNEI. CDR3 length: 14 amino acids. J gave up 7 bases and V 6 bases, and 6 bases lay outside the gene matches. DNA for the CDR3: TGTGCCAGCAGCGCGGGACAGGGTCTTGAAAAACTGTTTTTT. Protein: CASSAGQGLEKLFF.

In its sample, this clone was seen a few times. The chain has TRBV28 and TRBJ1-2, with 8 nucleotides matching TRBD1. From germline, CDR1 is MDHEN and CDR2 SYDVKM. J gave up 8 bases and V 8 bases, and 13 bases lay outside the gene matches. There are 14 residues in the CDR3. The CDR3 sequence: CASYIPGTGSGYTF. The CDR3 coding sequence is TGTGCCAGCTATATTCCCGGGACAGGAAGCGGCTACACCTTC.

This clone was picked up a small number of times. This chain connects TRBV19 to TRBJ1-1, with D perhaps TRBD1 (6 bases). The length of the CDR3 is 13 residues. Germline CDR1 LNHDA, CDR2 SQIVND (reference sequence). V lost 6 bases, J lost 0 bases, and 8 bases lay in between. Written as DNA, the CDR3 is TGTGCCAGTAGAACAGGGTTGAACACTGAAGCTTTCTTT. It encodes CASRTGLNTEAFF. The full variable domain, completed using reference TRBV19 and TRBJ1-1, is DGGITQSPKYLFRKEGQNVTLSCEQNLNHDAMYWYRQDPGQGLRLIYYSQIVNDFQKGDIAEGYSVSREKKESFPLTVTSAQKNPTAFYLCASRTGLNTEAFFGQGTRLTVV.

There are a few counts of this clone. The gene calls are TRBV11-2 and TRBJ2-3, with 8 bases fitting TRBD2. Trimming removed 5 bases from V and 5 bases from J; junction bases left unmatched: 9. The germline gives CDR1 SGHAT, CDR2 FQNNGV. The CDR3 extends over 15 amino acids. The CDR3 region has the DNA TGTGCCAGCAGCCAAGCTGCGGGAGGTGGAGATACGCAGTATTTT. Encoded protein: CASSQAAGGGDTQYF.

This clone was counted between two and nine times. V usage is TRBV6-5 and J usage is TRBJ1-2; D unclear. Between the trimmed V and J ends, which lost 2 bases and 6 bases, there was a span of 10 bases. Germline-derived CDR1 and CDR2 are MNHEY and SVGAGI. There are 13 residues in the CDR3. The CDR3 nucleotides read TGTGCCAGCAGTTACCCCGGGAGGGATGGCTACACCTTC. This translates into CASSYPGRDGYTF.

The sample holds a few counts of this clone. The chain couples TRBV6-6 to TRBJ2-3; D may be TRBD1 (6 bases). The germline gives CDR1 MNHNY, CDR2 SVGAGI (reference sequence). The V end was cut by 11 bases, the J end by 2 bases, with 17 bases between. CDR3 size: 14 residues. The CDR3 region is CACRDTQITDTQYF. CDR3 coding DNA: TGTGCCTGCCGGGACACGCAGATCACAGATACGCAGTATTTT.

The V call is TRBV29-1, the J call TRBJ1-1; 7 bases are shared with TRBD1. J gave up 5 bases and V 7 bases, and 10 bases lay outside the gene matches. The CDR3 consists of 13 residues. The germline V gene has CDR1 SQVTM and CDR2 ANQGSEA. The CDR3 sequence: CSAGGQGETEAFF. The DNA for the CDR3 is TGCAGCGCCGGAGGGCAGGGGGAGACTGAAGCTTTCTTT. The variable domain in full, with the rest retrieved from reference TRBV29-1 and TRBJ1-1, is SAVISQKPSRDICQRGTSLTIQCQVDSQVTMMFWYRQQPGQSLTLIATANQGSEATYESGFVIDKFPISRPNLTFSTLTVSNMSPEDSSIYLCSAGGQGETEAFFGQGTRLTVV.

This clone appeared a few times. The chain joins TRBV14 to TRBJ2-3; 7 nucleotides line up with TRBD2. CDR3 size: 16 residues. Germline CDR1 reads SGHDN; CDR2 reads FVKESK. Trimming at V came to 4 bases and at J to 0 bases, leaving 7 bases not matched to a gene. CDR3 nucleotides: TGTGCCAGCAGCCCATCACTAGCGACTAGCACAGATACGCAGTATTTT. This gives the protein CASSPSLATSTDTQYF.

This clone was detected only a few times. CDR3 in DNA: TGTGCCAGCAGCTTGGTACTAGACGCCACTGGCTCCTACGAGCAGTACTTC. Translated, it gives CASSLVLDATGSYEQYF. V and J are TRBV5-6 and TRBJ2-7, with D possibly being TRBD2 (5 bases). The ends were cut back, 0 bases at V and 0 bases at J, with 16 bases in the middle. The germline V gene has CDR1 SGHDT and CDR2 YYEEEE. CDR3 size: 17 residues.

This clone was counted a few times. The gene calls are TRBV5-6 and TRBJ2-7, with 9 bases identical to TRBD2. In germline, CDR1 is SGHDT, CDR2 YYEEEE. The CDR3 spans 14 residues. Trimming took 3 bases from V and 5 from J; bases not matched to a gene: 6. The CDR3 DNA is TGTGCCAGCAGCTCCTCCTCTAGCGGGGACGAGCAGTACTTC. Residues: CASSSSSSGDEQYF.

In its sample, this clone was seen a few times. The CDR3 spells CASSLTEGAREKLFF. In DNA form, the CDR3 reads TGCGCCAGCAGCCTGACTGAGGGGGCGCGGGAAAAACTGTTTTTT. The rearrangement joins TRBV5-1 to TRBJ1-4; 7 nucleotides align to TRBD1. Germline V lookup: CDR1 SGHRS, CDR2 YFSETQ. The CDR3 loop spans 15 amino acids. V was pared by 4 bases and J by 8 bases, with 11 bases of the junction left unmatched.